These 12 T cell receptor beta chains were sequenced from one sample in a study of shared clonotypes between healthy human individuals. Sequencing used immunoSEQ multiplex PCR; TCRdb keeps in-frame clones, though not all of them. Among about 1.5 million clones listed, roughly 98% were seen once. The sequencing sample was made of naive CD4+ T cells sorted from blood. Subset of the sample: CD45RA+ positively selected. These TCRs come from a man younger than 40 in good health.

V gene TRBV27 combines with J gene TRBJ2-7; TRBD1 matches at 10 bases. Germline trimming cut 5 bases from V and 4 bases from J; bases unmatched to any gene: 5. The CDR3 has 14 amino acids. Germline CDR1 reads MNHEY; CDR2 reads SMNVEV (reference sequence). DNA of the CDR3: TGTGCCAGCAGTCCCGACAGGGGGCGTTACGAGCAGTACTTC. Translated: CASSPDRGRYEQYF.

V is TRBV11-2 and J is TRBJ2-5; D is perhaps TRBD1 or TRBD2 (6 bases each). The CDR3 spans 16 residues. The ends were cut back, 1 base at V and 5 bases at J, with 17 bases in the middle. Germline loops: CDR1 SGHAT, CDR2 FQNNGV. The CDR3 DNA is TGTGCCAGCAGCTTAGTTGGGGGGCAGGGACGGGAGACCCAGTACTTC. Translation: CASSLVGGQGRETQYF.

The chain couples TRBV19 to TRBJ1-4; D unresolved. The CDR3 spans 19 residues. Germline lookup yields CDR1 LNHDA and CDR2 SQIVND (reference sequence). Trimming stripped 3 bases from V and 10 bases from J, with 30 bases between. In nucleotides, the CDR3 is TGTGCCAGTAGTATTGATGCCGTTACCTTGAGCGCTCGGGAAGGAAAACTGTTTTTT. It is translated as CASSIDAVTLSAREGKLFF. The complete variable domain, with remaining parts taken from reference TRBV19 and TRBJ1-4, reads DGGITQSPKYLFRKEGQNVTLSCEQNLNHDAMYWYRQDPGQGLRLIYYSQIVNDFQKGDIAEGYSVSREKKESFPLTVTSAQKNPTAFYLCASSIDAVTLSAREGKLFFGSGTQLSVL.

This chain links TRBV18 with TRBJ2-7; 8 nucleotides align to TRBD1. Trimming took 2 bases from V and 2 from J; bases not matched to a gene: 8. The CDR3 length is 16 residues. CDR1 and CDR2 (germline): KGHSH, LQKENI. CDR3 sequence reads: CASSPLPGQVTYEQYF. CDR3 sequence (DNA): TGTGCCAGCTCACCATTACCGGGACAGGTCACCTACGAGCAGTACTTC.

As DNA, the CDR3 is TGTGCCATCAGTCCGGGACAGGGGGTCAACGAGCAGTACTTC. Translation: CAISPGQGVNEQYF. This chain joins TRBV10-3 and TRBJ2-7, with 11 bases matching TRBD1. The CDR3 consists of 14 residues. The V segment lost 5 bases and the J segment 5 bases; nucleotides outside the gene matches: 5. Per the germline V gene, CDR1 is ENHRY and CDR2 is SYGVKD.

On this clone itself: The identical CDR3 is also encoded by other nucleotide sequences in the sample. This chain links TRBV9 with TRBJ2-7, with TRBD2 identical over 9 bases. CDR1 is SGDLS and CDR2 is YYNGEE in the germline V gene. After removal of 0 bases from V and 2 bases from J, the junction contained 0 bases not matched to a gene. The length of the CDR3 is 14 residues. CDR3 nucleotide sequence: TGTGCCAGCAGCGTAGGACTAGCGGCCTACGAGCAGTACTTC. It codes for CASSVGLAAYEQYF.

The CDR3 coding sequence is TGTGCCAGCAGTGGTCTCACAACGAGCAATCAGCCCCAGCATTTT. This translates into CASSGLTTSNQPQHF. This sequence joins TRBV2 and TRBJ1-5; D remains ambiguous. Germline CDR1 is SNHLY and CDR2 is FYNNEI. The V end lost 4 bases, the J end lost 1 base, and 11 bases lay between the germline ends. This CDR3 contains 15 residues.

CDR3: CSVEEGLGTDTQYF. CDR3 DNA sequence: TGCAGCGTTGAAGAGGGACTTGGCACAGATACGCAGTATTTT. V usage is TRBV29-1 and J usage is TRBJ2-3; maybe TRBD2 (6 bases). With 0 bases removed from V and 1 base from J, the gap between germline ends came to 8 bases. CDR1 and CDR2 (germline): SQVTM, ANQGSEA. The length of the CDR3 is 14 residues.

The chain has TRBV7-9 and TRBJ2-1, with 8 bases fitting TRBD2. CDR3 length equals 19 residues. V dropped 1 base and J dropped 7; count of bases not matched to a gene: 18. Germline values: CDR1 SEHNR, CDR2 FQNEAQ (reference sequence). CDR3 nucleotide sequence: TGTGCCAGCAGCTTAGACCCCCCGGGGGCAGCGGGAGTCGGGAATGAGCAGTTCTTC. It is translated as CASSLDPPGAAGVGNEQFF.

V is TRBV9 and J is TRBJ2-7, with D tentatively TRBD2 (6 bases). V gave up 4 bases and J gave up 4 bases, with 15 bases separating them. The germline gives CDR1 SGDLS, CDR2 YYNGEE. The CDR3 has 14 amino acids. CDR3 region: CASSPGPGDYEQYF. The DNA of the CDR3 is TGTGCCAGCAGCCCCGGCCCGGGGGATTACGAGCAGTACTTC.

V is TRBV11-1 and J is TRBJ2-5, with 12 bases lining up with TRBD2. V was clipped by 6 bases and J by 0 bases; unmatched bases: 11. The germline gives CDR1 SGHAT, CDR2 FQDESV (reference sequence). This CDR3 region has 18 residues. CDR3 loop: CASRRTSGTPLYQETQYF. The CDR3 nucleotides are TGTGCCAGCAGGCGGACTAGCGGGACCCCCTTGTACCAAGAGACCCAGTACTTC.

V is TRBV10-3 and J is TRBJ2-2, with D possibly TRBD1 on 6 matching bases. Per germline, CDR1 ENHRY and CDR2 SYGVKD. V lost 0 bases and J lost 1, with 15 bases in between. The length of the CDR3 is 18 residues. The CDR3 coding sequence is TGTGCCATCAGTGAGTCGTATCAGGGGCTAGGGAACACCGGGGAGCTGTTTTTT. Translation: CAISESYQGLGNTGELFF.